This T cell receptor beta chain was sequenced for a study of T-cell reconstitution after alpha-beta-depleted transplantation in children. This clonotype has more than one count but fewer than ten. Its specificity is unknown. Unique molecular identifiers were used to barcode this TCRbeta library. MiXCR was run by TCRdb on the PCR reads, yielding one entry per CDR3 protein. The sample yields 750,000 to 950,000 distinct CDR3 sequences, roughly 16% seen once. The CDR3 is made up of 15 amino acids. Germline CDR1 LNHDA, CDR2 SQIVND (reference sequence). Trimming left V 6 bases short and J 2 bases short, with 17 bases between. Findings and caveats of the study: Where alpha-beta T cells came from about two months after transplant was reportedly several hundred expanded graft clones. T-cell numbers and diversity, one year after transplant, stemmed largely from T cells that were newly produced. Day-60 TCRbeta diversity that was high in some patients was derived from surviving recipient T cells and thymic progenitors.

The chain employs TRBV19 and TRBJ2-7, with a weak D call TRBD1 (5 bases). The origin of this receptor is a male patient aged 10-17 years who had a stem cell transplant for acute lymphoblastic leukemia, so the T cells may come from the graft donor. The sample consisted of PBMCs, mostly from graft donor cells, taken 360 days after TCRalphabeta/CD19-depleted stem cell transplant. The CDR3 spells CASRSEDTVTYEQYF. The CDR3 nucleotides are TGTGCCAGTAGGTCCGAGGACACCGTAACCTACGAGCAGTACTTC.